The present T cell receptor (beta chain) was sequenced within a study of blood T cell repertoires in COVID-19. As handled by the study authors: Quantification of nucleated cells was approximated via reference gene primer amplification. Clones were read by immunoSEQ multiplex PCR, and TCRdb kept only the in-frame ones, dropping some. V and J calls and clone size are as listed in that table; D and trimming were resolved from the DNA. The data contain 200,000 to 250,000 clones, almost 90% of them seen just once; the ten biggest clones take up about 1.5%. CDR3 length: 16 residues. Trimming cost V 4 bases and J 4 bases; bases outside gene matches: 8. Germline CDR1 is SGHRS and CDR2 is YFSETQ.

The source is a man aged 18 to 29 with active or convalescent COVID-19. The source material was peripheral blood. V is TRBV5-1 and J is TRBJ1-4, with TRBD1 matching over 9 bases. The CDR3 spells CASSGTGRVFNEKLFF. CDR3 nucleotides: TGCGCCAGCAGCGGGACAGGGCGCGTTTTTAATGAAAAACTGTTTTTT.